The 21 T cell receptor beta chains given below trace back to one sample, sequenced in a study of shared clonotypes between healthy human individuals. Some clones are missing from TCRdb's copy, which holds only in-frame ones; the method was immunoSEQ multiplex PCR. Of approximately 460,000 clones detected, roughly three quarters appear once; the ten largest clones hold 12%. What was sequenced was PBMCs. The receptors were gathered from a woman between 40 and 50 years old in good health. Some clones in this sample may be carry-over from other donors' samples.

The chain links TRBV15 to TRBJ2-7, with no clear D. The CDR3 has 16 residues. Germline CDR1 and CDR2: LNHNV and YYDKDF (reference sequence). Trimming removed 3 bases at V and 1 base at J, with 16 bases between. The CDR3 loop is CATSRADHMMSYEQYF. The DNA of the CDR3 is TGTGCCACCAGCAGGGCAGATCACATGATGTCCTACGAGCAGTACTTC. Filled out from reference TRBV15 and TRBJ2-7, the complete variable domain reads DAMVIQNPRYQVTQFGKPVTLSCSQTLNHNVMYWYQQKSSQAPKLLFHYYDKDFNNEADTPDNFQSRRPNTSFCFLDIRSPGLGDTAMYLCATSRADHMMSYEQYFGPGTRLTVT.

This sequence joins TRBV4-1 and TRBJ2-7, with 10 bases that match TRBD2. V was pared by 1 base and J by 6 bases, with 3 bases of the junction left unmatched. The CDR3 runs to 14 residues. Germline assignment: CDR1 MGHRA and CDR2 YSYEKL. As DNA, the CDR3 is TGCGCCAGCAGCCAAGCCTTAGCGGGAGGCGAGCAGTACTTC. This encodes CASSQALAGGEQYF.

The chain has TRBV7-2 and TRBJ2-7; D is unclear. V was shortened by 1 base and J by 3 bases, with 7 bases between the two germline ends. The CDR3 has 13 amino acids. Germline V gene sequence: CDR1 SGHTA, CDR2 FQGNSA. The CDR3 sequence is CASSLGGVYEQYF. The CDR3 coding sequence is TGTGCCAGCAGCTTAGGTGGGGTCTACGAGCAGTACTTC.

As for this clone: A far larger clone is one base from this, pointing to a likely read error. The chain carries TRBV30 and TRBJ1-1, with TRBD1 as a possible D gene (5 bases). This CDR3 has 14 residues. CDR1 and CDR2 from the germline V gene are GTSNPN and SVGIG (reference sequence). The CDR3 DNA reads as TGTACCTGGAGTGACCGAGGGGTTACCATCTCATCTTTCTTT. Protein: CTWSDRGVTISSFF.

The chain combines TRBV19 with TRBJ2-7; D gene uncertain. The V gene's germline CDR1 is LNHDA and CDR2 SQIVND (reference sequence). This CDR3 contains 15 residues. Deletions cut 3 bases from V and 1 base from J, with 13 bases between. The CDR3 DNA reads as TGTGCCAGTAGTATGGGTAGTCAGAGATCCTACGAGCAGTACTTC. This gives the protein CASSMGSQRSYEQYF.

This sequence joins TRBV19 and TRBJ1-1, with no clear D. This CDR3 region has 13 residues. V was pared by 5 bases and J by 3 bases, with 10 bases between. CDR1 and CDR2 from the germline V gene are LNHDA and SQIVND (reference sequence). The CDR3 protein is CASSGLWDTEAFF. The CDR3 bases are TGTGCCAGTAGTGGACTATGGGACACTGAAGCTTTCTTT.

Remarks on this clone: This is likely an artifact of a read error, given a far larger clone one base away. The chain combines TRBV13 with TRBJ2-7; D possibly corresponds to TRBD1 (6 bases). This CDR3 is 13 amino acids long. With 1 base removed from V and 5 bases from J, the gap between germline ends came to 9 bases. Per germline, CDR1 PRHDT and CDR2 FYEKMQ (reference sequence). CDR3 region: CASSLDRAHEQYF. CDR3 DNA sequence: TGTGCCAGCAGCTTAGACAGGGCCCACGAGCAGTACTTC.

The V and J genes are TRBV7-6 and TRBJ2-7; TRBD2 matches 8 bases. V was clipped by 5 bases and J by 2 bases; unmatched bases: 8. Germline CDR1 and CDR2: SGHVS and FNYEAQ. The CDR3 has 15 amino acids. The CDR3 sequence is CASSHRREDTYEQYF. For the CDR3, the DNA is TGTGCCAGCAGCCACAGGCGGGAGGATACCTACGAGCAGTACTTC.

The chain is built from TRBV15 and TRBJ2-2, with TRBD1 matching 8 bases. This CDR3 has 16 residues. CDR1 and CDR2 from the germline V gene are LNHNV and YYDKDF (reference sequence). J lost 4 bases, V lost 1 base, and 5 bases had no gene match. CDR3 DNA sequence: TGTGCCACCAGCAGAGGGCAGGGGGCGACCACCGGGGAGCTGTTTTTT. Translation: CATSRGQGATTGELFF.

About this clone: Just one base apart from a much larger clone, this may be a read error. The same CDR3 arises from other DNA sequences in this sample as well. The chain recombines TRBV2 with TRBJ2-5, with D hard to call. V was clipped by 6 bases and J by 0 bases, with 5 bases between them. CDR1 is SNHLY, CDR2 FYNNEI, per germline. There are 12 residues in the CDR3. CDR3 sequence reads: CASSLYQETQYF. CDR3 nucleotide sequence: TGTGCCAGCAGCTTGTACCAAGAGACCCAGTACTTC.

Worth noting for this clone: Relative to the germline gene, one junction end is altered; a read error may explain this. The same CDR3 also results from other DNA sequences found in this sample. The CDR3 reads CSVEGGGATGELFF. Written as DNA, the CDR3 is TGCAGCGTTGAAGGTGGCGGGGCCACCGGGGAGCTGTTCTTT. The J gene is TRBJ2-2, the V gene TRBV29-1; tentative D call: TRBD2 (6 bases). Germline V gene sequence: CDR1 SQVTM, CDR2 ANQGSEA. CDR3 length: 14 residues.

The rearrangement joins TRBV6-4 to TRBJ2-1, with 10 bases that match TRBD2. Looked up from germline, CDR1 is MRHNA and CDR2 is SNTAGT. The V gene end was trimmed by 3 bases and the J gene end by 4 bases; junction bases not matched to a gene: 0. CDR3 size: 14 residues. CDR3 region: CASSEAGGYNEQFF. Written as DNA, the CDR3 is TGTGCCAGCAGTGAAGCGGGAGGGTACAATGAGCAGTTCTTC.

The V and J genes are TRBV9 and TRBJ2-1, with TRBD1 matching over 7 bases. The V gene's germline CDR1 is SGDLS and CDR2 YYNGEE. This CDR3 has 14 residues. V shed 3 bases and J 6 bases; nucleotides not matched to a gene: 6. The CDR3 DNA follows: TGTGCCAGCAGCGACAACAGGGGAGCCAATGAGCAGTTCTTC. Protein product: CASSDNRGANEQFF.

With respect to this clone: At one of its ends the junction is not consistent with the germline gene, which may arise from a read error. This chain uses TRBV4-3 with TRBJ2-7; maybe TRBD2 (7 bases). The CDR3 is made up of 16 amino acids. The germline gives CDR1 LGHNA, CDR2 YSLEER. CDR3 in DNA: TGCGCCAGCAGCGAAGAGGGGGGGGGAAGCGTTTACGAGCAGTACTTC. This codes for CASSEEGGGSVYEQYF.

The chain recombines TRBV7-8 with TRBJ2-7; D gene ambiguous. The CDR3 is 15 amino acids. Trimming stripped 6 bases from V and 8 bases from J, with 23 bases between. CDR1 SGHVS and CDR2 FQNEAQ come from the germline V gene. As DNA, the CDR3 is TGTGCCAGCAGTTTCCTCCGCTACTCACCCCACAAGCAGTACTTC. Its protein product is CASSFLRYSPHKQYF.

The chain has TRBV7-2 and TRBJ1-5; no clear D. Looked up from germline, CDR1 is SGHTA and CDR2 is FQGNSA. V was shortened by 2 bases and J by 5 bases, with 4 bases between the two germline ends. The CDR3 is 12 amino acids. The CDR3 region is CASSLTDQPQHF. CDR3 sequence (DNA): TGTGCCAGCAGCTTAACGGATCAGCCCCAGCATTTT.

The chain employs TRBV18 and TRBJ2-3; no firm D call. V dropped 0 bases and J dropped 1 base, with 14 bases sitting between them. Germline V gene sequence: CDR1 KGHSH, CDR2 LQKENI. CDR3 length equals 17 residues. The CDR3 DNA reads as TGTGCCAGCTCACCACCAAAGAGCCCATCGGGCACAGATACGCAGTATTTT. As protein: CASSPPKSPSGTDTQYF.

J is TRBJ1-2 and V is TRBV5-6; maybe TRBD1 (5 bases). The germline V gene encodes CDR1 SGHDT and CDR2 YYEEEE. Between the trimmed V and J ends, which lost 4 bases and 7 bases, there was a span of 14 bases. The CDR3 spans 13 residues. The DNA for the CDR3 is TGTGCCAGCAGCCTAGCGGGGGGAGGTGGCTACACCTTC. It encodes CASSLAGGGGYTF.

V gene TRBV30 combines with J gene TRBJ1-3; 8 bases line up with TRBD1. CDR1 GTSNPN and CDR2 SVGIG come from the germline V gene (reference sequence). Trimming removed 6 bases from V and 4 bases from J; junction bases left unmatched: 14. The CDR3 consists of 16 residues. CDR3 in amino acids: CACTSSRGRSGNTIYF. The CDR3 DNA follows: TGTGCCTGTACCTCAAGCAGGGGGCGATCAGGAAACACCATATATTTT.

The V and J genes are TRBV19 and TRBJ2-4, with 7 nucleotides matching TRBD2. The CDR3 has 14 amino acids. Germline loops: CDR1 LNHDA, CDR2 SQIVND (reference sequence). V was clipped by 4 bases and J by 4 bases; unmatched bases: 4. The DNA of the CDR3 is TGTGCCAGTAGTAAACAAGCGGGAAAAAACATTCAGTACTTC. Encoded protein: CASSKQAGKNIQYF. Using reference TRBV19 and TRBJ2-4 for the parts outside the CDR3, the full variable domain is DGGITQSPKYLFRKEGQNVTLSCEQNLNHDAMYWYRQDPGQGLRLIYYSQIVNDFQKGDIAEGYSVSREKKESFPLTVTSAQKNPTAFYLCASSKQAGKNIQYFGAGTRLSVL.

This chain uses TRBV5-1 with TRBJ2-3; 7 bases fit TRBD2. CDR1 and CDR2 (germline): SGHRS, YFSETQ. This CDR3 is 16 amino acids long. With V trimmed by 3 bases and J by 5 bases, 12 bases remained unmatched. Here the CDR3 DNA reads TGCGCCAGCAGCTGGGCCGGGACTACCTCTGGAGATACGCAGTATTTT. Its protein product is CASSWAGTTSGDTQYF.